The clone carrying this TCR beta chain was seen a few times. Antigen specificity is unknown. This entry belongs to a study of T cells after yellow fever vaccination. Regarding the study as a whole: A minor fraction of clonotypes spanned both CD4 and CD8 compartments. Abundant contaminating clonotypes from the bulk population could appear in FACS-sorted repertoires.

It was through 5'RACE template switching that TCR cDNA was made, with a universal primer site and UMIs added. TCRdb fed the 5' RACE reads into MiXCR, producing one record per CDR3 protein. The sample includes approximately 450,000 distinct CDR3 sequences, around 20% seen only once; the top ten take 15% to 20%. CDR3 length equals 14 residues. Trimming removed 8 bases at V and 1 base at J, with 13 bases between. This sample comprised PBMCs, obtained before the yellow fever booster vaccination. The chain employs TRBV12-3 or TRBV12-4 and TRBJ2-3; TRBD1 is a possible D gene (6 bases). This sequence was found in a man aged 18 to 29 who received the YFV17D yellow fever vaccine. The CDR3 sequence: CASQQGSGTDTQYF. The DNA for the CDR3 is TGTGCCAGCCAACAGGGTAGTGGCACAGATACGCAGTATTTT.